Given below is one TCR beta chain in context. Its cognate antigen is unknown. Running of the v3.0 immunoSEQ assay took place at survey level. Assay used: immunoSEQ multiplex PCR; TCRdb lists only in-frame clones, some missing. The sample records some 43,000 clones, around nine tenths being singletons. There are 13 residues in the CDR3. CDR1 and CDR2 (germline): SGHAT, FQNNGV. V lost 4 bases to trimming and J lost 4 bases, with 10 bases between them. The data were taken from a study of long-term antiretroviral therapy in people with HIV. Study overall: The 2015 immediate-ART recommendation was preceded by the earliest samples by about a decade.

Study observations and caveats: Whichever time point was examined, clones expanded before ART dominated the repertoire. Repertoires from HIV showed CDR3 length ranges narrower than those of controls.

The starting material was unsorted PBMCs, obtained 0.1 years before starting antiretroviral therapy. The chain combines TRBV11-2 with TRBJ2-5; the D is unclear. The receptor comes from a woman between 45 and 60 years old with HIV. The CDR3 spells CASSSGLAETQYF. CDR3 in DNA: TGTGCCAGCAGCTCAGGATTAGCAGAGACCCAGTACTTC.